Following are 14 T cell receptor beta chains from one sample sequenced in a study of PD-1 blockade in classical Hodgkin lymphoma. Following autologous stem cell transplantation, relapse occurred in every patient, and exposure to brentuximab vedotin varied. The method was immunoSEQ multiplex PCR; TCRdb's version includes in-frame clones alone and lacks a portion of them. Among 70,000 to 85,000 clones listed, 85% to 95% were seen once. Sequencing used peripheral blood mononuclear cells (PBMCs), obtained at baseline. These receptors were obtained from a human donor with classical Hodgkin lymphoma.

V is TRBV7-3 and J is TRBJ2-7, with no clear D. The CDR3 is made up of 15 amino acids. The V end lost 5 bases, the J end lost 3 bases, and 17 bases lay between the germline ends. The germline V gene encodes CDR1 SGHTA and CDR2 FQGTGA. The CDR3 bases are TGTGCCAGCAGCCTCTCCGGGTCACAAATCTACGAGCAGTACTTC. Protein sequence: CASSLSGSQIYEQYF.

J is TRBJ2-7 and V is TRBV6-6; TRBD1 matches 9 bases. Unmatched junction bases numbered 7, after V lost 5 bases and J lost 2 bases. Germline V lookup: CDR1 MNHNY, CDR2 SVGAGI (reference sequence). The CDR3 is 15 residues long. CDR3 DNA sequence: TGTGCCAGCAGTAGACCCGGGACAGGGACCTACGAGCAGTACTTC. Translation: CASSRPGTGTYEQYF.

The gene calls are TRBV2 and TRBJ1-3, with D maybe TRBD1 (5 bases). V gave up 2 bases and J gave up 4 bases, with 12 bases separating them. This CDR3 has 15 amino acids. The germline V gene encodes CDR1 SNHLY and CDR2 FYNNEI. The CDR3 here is CASSERIGVGNTIYF. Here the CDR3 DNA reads TGTGCCAGCAGTGAAAGGATAGGGGTGGGAAACACCATATATTTT.

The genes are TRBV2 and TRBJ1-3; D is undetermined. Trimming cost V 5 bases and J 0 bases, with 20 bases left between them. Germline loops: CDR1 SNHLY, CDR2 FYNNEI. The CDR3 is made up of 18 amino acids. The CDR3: CASSSPPGGGSSGNTIYF. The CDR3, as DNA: TGTGCCAGCAGTTCCCCCCCGGGCGGAGGGAGCTCTGGAAACACCATATATTTT.

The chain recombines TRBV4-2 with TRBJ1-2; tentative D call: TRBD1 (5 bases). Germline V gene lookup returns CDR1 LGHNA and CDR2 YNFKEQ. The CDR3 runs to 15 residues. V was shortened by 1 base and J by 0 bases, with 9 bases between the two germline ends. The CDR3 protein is CASSQVGTANYGYTF. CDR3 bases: TGTGCCAGCAGCCAAGTGGGGACTGCTAACTATGGCTACACCTTC.

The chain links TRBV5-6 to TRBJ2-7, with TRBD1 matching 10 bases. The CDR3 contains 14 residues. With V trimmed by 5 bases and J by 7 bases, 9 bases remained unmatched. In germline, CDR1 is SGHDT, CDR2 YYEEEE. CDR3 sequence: CASRPGTGVREQYF. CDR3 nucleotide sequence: TGTGCCAGCAGACCCGGGACAGGGGTGAGGGAGCAGTACTTC.

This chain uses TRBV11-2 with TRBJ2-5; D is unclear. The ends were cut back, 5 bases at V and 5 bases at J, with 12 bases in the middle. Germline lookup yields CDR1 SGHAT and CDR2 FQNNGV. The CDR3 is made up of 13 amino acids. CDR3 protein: CASSPRTRETQYF. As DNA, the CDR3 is TGTGCCAGCAGCCCACGGACCCGGGAGACCCAGTACTTC.

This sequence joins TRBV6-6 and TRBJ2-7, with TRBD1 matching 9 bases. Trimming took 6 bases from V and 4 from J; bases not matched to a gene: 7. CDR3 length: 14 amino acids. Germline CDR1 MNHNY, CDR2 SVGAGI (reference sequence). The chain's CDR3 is CASRPGQGLYEQYF. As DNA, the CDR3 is TGTGCCAGCAGACCGGGACAGGGACTTTACGAGCAGTACTTC.

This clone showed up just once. CDR3 coding DNA: TGTGCCAGCAGCCCCCCAGGGGTCTACGAGCAGTACTTC. Protein sequence: CASSPPGVYEQYF. The J gene is TRBJ2-7, the V gene TRBV2; D perhaps matches TRBD1 (6 bases). Trimming removed 6 bases at V and 3 bases at J, with 12 bases between. Per germline, CDR1 SNHLY and CDR2 FYNNEI. This CDR3 comprises 13 residues.

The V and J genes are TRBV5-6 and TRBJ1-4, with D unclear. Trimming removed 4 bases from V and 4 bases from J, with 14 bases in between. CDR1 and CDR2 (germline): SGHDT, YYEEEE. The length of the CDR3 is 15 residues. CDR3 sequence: CASSLRTTSNEKLFF. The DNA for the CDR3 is TGTGCCAGCAGCCTCCGGACGACGAGTAATGAAAAACTGTTTTTT.

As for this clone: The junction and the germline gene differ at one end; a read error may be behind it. The CDR3 DNA sequence: TGTGCCGGCAGTGAATGGCAATCCTACGAGCAGTACTTC. Protein sequence: CAGSEWQSYEQYF. The chain employs TRBV6-5 and TRBJ2-7; D gene uncertain. The germline V gene encodes CDR1 MNHEY and CDR2 SVGAGI. The CDR3 contains 13 residues.

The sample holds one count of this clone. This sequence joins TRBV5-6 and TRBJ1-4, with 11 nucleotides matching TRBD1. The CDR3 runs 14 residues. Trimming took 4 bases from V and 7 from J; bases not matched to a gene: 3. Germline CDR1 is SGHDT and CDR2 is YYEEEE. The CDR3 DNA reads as TGTGCCAGCAGCCCGGACAGGGGGCCTGAAAAACTGTTTTTT. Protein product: CASSPDRGPEKLFF.

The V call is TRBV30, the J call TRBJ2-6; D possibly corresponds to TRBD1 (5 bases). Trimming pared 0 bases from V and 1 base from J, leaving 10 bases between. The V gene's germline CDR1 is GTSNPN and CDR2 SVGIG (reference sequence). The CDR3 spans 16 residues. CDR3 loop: CAWSVDSLSGANVLTF. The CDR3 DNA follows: TGTGCCTGGAGTGTCGACAGTCTGTCTGGGGCCAACGTCCTGACTTTC.

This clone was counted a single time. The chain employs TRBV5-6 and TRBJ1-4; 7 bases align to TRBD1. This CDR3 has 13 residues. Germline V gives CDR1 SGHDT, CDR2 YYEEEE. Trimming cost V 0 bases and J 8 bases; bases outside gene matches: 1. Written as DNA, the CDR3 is TGTGCCAGCAGCTTGGGGACAGGCGAAAAACTGTTTTTT. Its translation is CASSLGTGEKLFF.